Listed here is a single TCR beta chain. Described treatment: roughly 18 received Ad26.COV2.S at low or high dose, single or two shots; about 5 received placebo; per-sample allocation not given. After the first vaccine or placebo injection, samples were drawn on day 63. This specimen comes from a study of Ad26.COV2.S vaccination and SARS-CoV-2 variants. TCRdb keeps only in-frame clones here, not all; method: immunoSEQ multiplex PCR. Of roughly 500,000 clones listed, about 83% were seen once; the top ten hold roughly 13%. The V gene end was trimmed by 2 bases and the J gene end by 3 bases; junction bases not matched to a gene: 1. Germline V gene data show CDR1 as SGHDT and CDR2 as YYEEEE. The CDR3 runs 14 residues.

The sequence was obtained from a person aged 18-65 years who received the Ad26.COV2.S COVID-19 vaccine or a placebo. The V and J genes are TRBV5-6 and TRBJ2-2, with 7 bases lining up with TRBD1. The source was peripheral blood, collected in a trial of Ad26.COV2.S vaccine versus placebo. CDR3 sequence: CASSFGTDTGELFF. The CDR3 bases are TGTGCCAGCAGCTTCGGGACAGACACCGGGGAGCTGTTTTTT. Filled out from reference TRBV5-6 and TRBJ2-2, the complete variable domain reads DAGVTQSPTHLIKTRGQQVTLRCSPKSGHDTVSWYQQALGQGPQFIFQYYEEEERQRGNFPDRFSGHQFPNYSSELNVNALLLGDSALYLCASSFGTDTGELFFGEGSRLTVL.